These 31 T cell receptor beta chains were sequenced from one sample in a study of molecular identifiers for immune sequencing clone quantification. A single record per CDR3 protein comes from TCRdb applying MiXCR to the PCR reads. Of under 600,000 distinct CDR3 sequences listed, around 25% were seen once; the top ten hold 0.7% to 0.9%. The sample comprised naive CD8+ T cells from blood, with Jurkat cell RNA spiked in. The subset was: FACS-sorted CD8+CD4-CCR7+CD45RA+ naive T cells. These receptors originate from a human donor in good health. Some libraries in this study had Jurkat cell RNA spiked in.

CDR3 in DNA: TGTGCCAGCAGCCAAGAACTCCCCGGGACTCAACCTATTTACATTCAGTACTTC. This encodes CASSQELPGTQPIYIQYF. The chain combines TRBV14 with TRBJ2-4; possibly TRBD2 for D (6 bases). This CDR3 has 18 amino acids. Germline CDR1 is SGHDN and CDR2 is FVKESK. Trimming pared 0 bases from V and 8 bases from J, leaving 23 bases between.

This clonotype was observed at least ten times. V gene TRBV6-2 or TRBV6-3 combines with J gene TRBJ2-5, with D tentatively TRBD2 (5 bases). V lost 1 base and J lost 5, with 11 bases in between. The CDR3 sequence is 14 residues long. The germline V gene has CDR1 MNHEY and CDR2 SVGEGT. The CDR3 DNA reads TGTGCCAGCAGTTACTTCAGAGGCGGGGAGACCCAGTACTTC. Its protein product is CASSYFRGGETQYF.

The chain carries TRBV30 and TRBJ2-3, with a possible D match to TRBD2 (5 bases). The CDR3 is 15 residues long. Germline V CDR1 and CDR2: GTSNPN, SVGIG (reference sequence). V was cut by 2 bases and J by 3 bases, with 15 bases left in between. The CDR3 nucleotides read TGTGCCTGGAGTCTTGCGGGCAGTCCAACAGATACGCAGTATTTT. Translation gives CAWSLAGSPTDTQYF.

This clonotype was found many times. This rearrangement joins TRBV29-1 to TRBJ2-7; D gene unclear. Trimming left V 3 bases short and J 2 bases short, with 17 bases between. Looked up from germline, CDR1 is SQVTM and CDR2 is ANQGSEA. The CDR3 length is 15 residues. This CDR3 reads CSVDPGNHDPYEQYF. The CDR3 DNA reads TGCAGCGTTGATCCCGGTAACCACGACCCCTACGAGCAGTACTTC.

CDR3 DNA sequence: TGCAGTGCTACGGACATACTTGCAGGGGCCTATGAAAAACTGTTTTTT. This codes for CSATDILAGAYEKLFF. The chain links TRBV20-1 to TRBJ1-4; a possible D gene is TRBD1 (6 bases). V lost 4 bases, J lost 6 bases, and 21 bases lay in between. The CDR3 has 16 amino acids. Germline V CDR1 and CDR2: DFQATT, SNEGSKA (reference sequence).

The rearrangement uses TRBV6-2 or TRBV6-3 and TRBJ1-2; no clear D. Germline lookup yields CDR1 MNHEY and CDR2 SVGEGT. The CDR3 totals 13 residues. Trimming pared 2 bases from V and 4 bases from J, leaving 8 bases between. CDR3 nucleotides: TGTGCCAGCAGTTACCCGAACTTCTATGGCTACACCTTC. Amino acids: CASSYPNFYGYTF.

This clonotype has a count of ten or more. V is TRBV9 and J is TRBJ2-2; D is undetermined. Between the trimmed V and J ends, which lost 4 bases and 4 bases, there was a span of 8 bases. Germline CDR1 reads SGDLS; CDR2 reads YYNGEE. The CDR3 sequence is 13 residues long. CDR3 nucleotides: TGTGCCAGCAGCCCTTGGGGCACCGGGGAGCTGTTTTTT. Protein product: CASSPWGTGELFF.

This clonotype was counted between two and nine times. The gene calls are TRBV27 and TRBJ1-5, with D hard to call. The CDR3 has 15 residues. Trimming shortened V by 6 bases and J by 0 bases, and 12 bases separated the two germline ends. Germline CDR1 is MNHEY and CDR2 is SMNVEV (reference sequence). The CDR3: CASSSTTYSNQPQHF. The CDR3 DNA reads as TGTGCCAGCAGCTCGACAACATATAGCAATCAGCCCCAGCATTTT.

The chain has TRBV6-1 and TRBJ2-7; 10 bases fit TRBD2. Germline V gene sequence: CDR1 MNHNS, CDR2 SASEGT. V shed 7 bases, J shed 5 bases, and the junction held 17 bases outside the gene matches. The CDR3 is made up of 17 amino acids. Here the CDR3 DNA reads TGTGCCAGCATAATTAACCCCCCTCTAGCGGGAGTTCACGAGCAGTACTTC. This codes for CASIINPPLAGVHEQYF.

With respect to this clonotype: This may be a read error: a much more frequent sequence differs by one nucleotide. This sequence joins TRBV5-6 and TRBJ2-6; 9 bases fit TRBD1. The CDR3 is made up of 18 amino acids. Germline CDR1 SGHDT, CDR2 YYEEEE. The CDR3 here is CASSFTGGGSSGANALTF. In DNA form, the CDR3 reads TGTGCCAGCAGCTTCACAGGGGGCGGAAGCTCTGGGGCCAACGCCCTGACTTTC.

The J gene is TRBJ2-2, the V gene TRBV21-1; the table calls TRBD1, which could not be checked here. TRBV21-1 is assigned pseudogene status. This CDR3 is built from 16 residues. Written as DNA, the CDR3 is TGTGCCAGCAGCAAGACCGGACAGGGGAACACCGGGGAGCTGTTTTTT. This codes for CASSKTGQGNTGELFF.

This clonotype was observed many times. This chain joins TRBV12-3 or TRBV12-4 and TRBJ1-1; TRBD1 is a possible D gene (6 bases). CDR3 length: 15 residues. The V gene lost 3 bases and the J gene lost 2 bases, with 13 bases spanning the gap. CDR3 loop: CASSFSGTPNTEAFF. DNA for the CDR3: TGTGCCAGCAGTTTTTCCGGGACACCTAACACTGAAGCTTTCTTT.

This clonotype was recorded a few times. This rearrangement joins TRBV28 to TRBJ2-1; 9 bases are shared with TRBD2. J lost 7 bases, V lost 7 bases, and 11 bases had no gene match. The V gene's germline CDR1 is MDHEN and CDR2 SYDVKM. The length of the CDR3 is 15 residues. CDR3: CASNEGTSFGNEQFF. CDR3 DNA sequence: TGTGCCAGCAATGAAGGGACTAGCTTTGGGAATGAGCAGTTCTTC. The variable domain in full, with the rest retrieved from reference TRBV28 and TRBJ2-1, is DVKVTQSSRYLVKRTGEKVFLECVQDMDHENMFWYRQDPGLGLRLIYFSYDVKMKEKGDIPEGYSVSREKKERFSLILESASTNQTSMYLCASNEGTSFGNEQFFGPGTRLTVL.

This clonotype appeared many times. This chain joins TRBV7-8 and TRBJ1-1; D not certain. Germline V CDR1 and CDR2: SGHVS, FQNEAQ. Trimming pared 0 bases from V and 0 bases from J, leaving 8 bases between. The CDR3 extends over 15 amino acids. CDR3 coding DNA: TGTGCCAGCAGCTTAGCCCAGGATATGAACACTGAAGCTTTCTTT. It yields the protein CASSLAQDMNTEAFF.

CDR3 residues: CASSLNRPPYGYTF. CDR3 DNA: TGCGCCAGCAGCTTGAATCGGCCACCCTATGGCTACACCTTC. This chain joins TRBV5-1 and TRBJ1-2; no reliable D call. The germline gives CDR1 SGHRS, CDR2 YFSETQ. This CDR3 contains 14 residues. Between the trimmed V and J ends, which lost 1 base and 4 bases, there was a span of 11 bases.

The chain employs TRBV6-2 or TRBV6-3 and TRBJ2-3, with TRBD1 matching over 8 bases. The J segment lost 3 bases and the V segment lost 6 bases, leaving 8 bases of the junction unmatched. This CDR3 region has 15 residues. Germline V CDR1 and CDR2: MNHEY, SVGEGT. In nucleotides, the CDR3 is TGTGCCAGCAGACCCCCGGGACAGGATACAGATACGCAGTATTTT. The encoded protein is CASRPPGQDTDTQYF.

As concerns this clonotype: Just one base apart from a much larger clone, this may be a read error. The rearrangement uses TRBV6-5 and TRBJ2-3, with TRBD2 identical over 7 bases. Germline V CDR1 and CDR2: MNHEY, SVGAGI. V was clipped by 4 bases and J by 1 base; unmatched bases: 5. The CDR3 sequence is 15 residues long. The CDR3: CASSWGGLGTDTQYF. The CDR3 nucleotides read TGTGCCAGCAGTTGGGGGGGTTTGGGCACAGATACGCAGTATTTT.

CDR3 DNA: TGTGCCTGGGGTGGACCGGGACGGAAGGGGCCTGAAGCTTTCTTT. This translates into CAWGGPGRKGPEAFF. J is TRBJ1-1 and V is TRBV30, with D perhaps TRBD1 (5 bases). The CDR3 has 15 residues. Germline V lookup: CDR1 GTSNPN, CDR2 SVGIG (reference sequence). V dropped 5 bases and J dropped 6 bases, with 22 bases sitting between them. The full variable domain, completed using reference TRBV30 and TRBJ1-1, is SQTIHQWPATLVQPVGSPLSLECTVEGTSNPNLYWYRQAAGRGLQLLFYSVGIGQISSEVPQNLSASRPQDRQFILSSKKLLLSDSGFYLCAWGGPGRKGPEAFFGQGTRLTVV.

This clonotype was counted a few times. V gene TRBV12-5 combines with J gene TRBJ2-7; D unclear. Deletions cut 6 bases from V and 6 bases from J, with 15 bases between. The V gene's germline CDR1 is LGHNT and CDR2 FRNRAP. The CDR3 length is 13 residues. The CDR3 loop is CASGTLGPGEQYF. Here the CDR3 DNA reads TGTGCTAGTGGCACCCTCGGGCCTGGCGAGCAGTACTTC.

J is TRBJ2-7 and V is TRBV7-9, with 10 bases lining up with TRBD2. The ends lost 5 bases at V and 2 bases at J; junction bases unmatched: 3. CDR1 SEHNR and CDR2 FQNEAQ come from the germline V gene (reference sequence). There are 14 residues in the CDR3. Here the CDR3 reads CASSVSGRTYEQYF. Written as DNA, the CDR3 is TGTGCCAGCAGCGTTAGCGGGAGGACCTACGAGCAGTACTTC.

The rearrangement uses TRBV27 and TRBJ1-1; no firm D call. The CDR3 has 13 residues. The germline CDR1 and CDR2 sequences are MNHEY and SMNVEV (reference sequence). Trimming took 0 bases from V and 7 from J, leaving 9 bases between them. This CDR3 reads CASSLSQPYEAFF. As DNA, the CDR3 is TGTGCCAGCAGTTTATCCCAGCCCTATGAAGCTTTCTTT.

This chain joins TRBV2 and TRBJ2-2; D uncertain. CDR3 length: 13 residues. The germline V gene has CDR1 SNHLY and CDR2 FYNNEI. Trimming pared 6 bases from V and 1 base from J, leaving 6 bases between. The DNA for the CDR3 is TGTGCCAGCAGAACTCAGAACACCGGGGAGCTGTTTTTT. As protein: CASRTQNTGELFF. The full variable domain, its missing parts supplied by reference TRBV2 and TRBJ2-2, is EPEVTQTPSHQVTQMGQEVILRCVPISNHLYFYWYRQILGQKVEFLVSFYNNEISEKSEIFDDQFSVERPDGSNFTLKIRSTKLEDSAMYFCASRTQNTGELFFGEGSRLTVL.

This chain uses TRBV7-2 with TRBJ2-7, with D unresolved. The CDR3 loop spans 12 amino acids. V lost 3 bases to trimming and J lost 4 bases, with 7 bases between them. Germline lookup yields CDR1 SGHTA and CDR2 FQGNSA. DNA for the CDR3: TGTGCCAGCAGCTTCGTGAGATACGAGCAGTACTTC. Its protein product is CASSFVRYEQYF.

This clonotype showed up many times. This rearrangement joins TRBV11-2 to TRBJ2-3, with unresolved D. With 6 bases removed from V and 3 bases from J, the gap between germline ends came to 16 bases. Germline assignment: CDR1 SGHAT and CDR2 FQNNGV. This CDR3 spans 15 amino acids. CDR3 loop: CASRRPGPGTDTQYF. The DNA for the CDR3 is TGTGCCAGCAGACGGCCGGGCCCTGGAACAGATACGCAGTATTTT. The full variable domain, its missing parts supplied by reference TRBV11-2 and TRBJ2-3, is EAGVAQSPRYKIIEKRQSVAFWCNPISGHATLYWYQQILGQGPKLLIQFQNNGVVDDSQLPKDRFSAERLKGVDSTLKIQPAKLEDSAVYLCASRRPGPGTDTQYFGPGTRLTVL.

This clonotype was detected many times. The chain joins TRBV5-6 to TRBJ2-7; D perhaps matches TRBD2 (5 bases). The CDR3 covers 14 residues. The V gene's germline CDR1 is SGHDT and CDR2 YYEEEE. V was trimmed by 4 bases and J by 0 bases, leaving 11 bases between them. In DNA, the CDR3 is TGTGCCAGCAGCCACCGTACTAGCTCCTACGAGCAGTACTTC. Encoded protein: CASSHRTSSYEQYF.

The chain is built from TRBV12-5 and TRBJ1-4; D is possibly TRBD1 (5 bases). Germline V gives CDR1 LGHNT, CDR2 FRNRAP. V lost 6 bases to trimming and J lost 6 bases, with 17 bases between them. The CDR3 contains 15 residues. CDR3 sequence (DNA): TGTGCTAGTGGCCAGCCCGGGGGGGGGTATGAAAAACTGTTTTTT. Protein: CASGQPGGGYEKLFF.

About this clonotype: As the CDR3 is not closed by the conserved phenylalanine or tryptophan, this likely results from a read error. V gene TRBV7-9 combines with J gene TRBJ1-2, with 7 bases that match TRBD1. The V gene end was trimmed by 1 base and the J gene end by 1 base; junction bases not matched to a gene: 3. CDR1 SEHNR and CDR2 FQNEAQ come from the germline V gene (reference sequence). The CDR3 runs 15 residues. The CDR3 DNA sequence: TGTGCCAGCAGCTTAGGGACAGGAGATAACTATGGCTACACCCTC. This translates into CASSLGTGDNYGYTL.

This clonotype was counted at least ten times. CDR3 sequence reads: CASSQDPAGTQETQYF. The CDR3 DNA reads as TGCGCCAGCAGCCAAGATCCCGCCGGGACTCAAGAGACCCAGTACTTC. This chain connects TRBV4-3 to TRBJ2-5, with a tentative D call TRBD2 (6 bases). There are 16 residues in the CDR3. The germline V and J ends were trimmed by 0 bases and 2 bases, with 13 bases remaining between them. Germline-derived CDR1 and CDR2 are LGHNA and YSLEER.

As to this clonotype: At one boundary the junction diverges from the germline segment, which might be a read error. The chain uses TRBV12-3 or TRBV12-4 and TRBJ2-7; D unclear. CDR3 length: 11 amino acids. CDR3 DNA sequence: TGTGCCAGCAGTTTCAGTGGTGACCAGGATTTC. Its protein is CASSFSGDQDF.

With respect to this clonotype: This sequence may be a read error, since a much larger clone differs from it by one base. The chain uses TRBV10-3 and TRBJ2-3, with 7 positions matching TRBD1. The CDR3 sequence is 12 residues long. CDR1 ENHRY and CDR2 SYGVKD come from the germline V gene. This CDR3 is CATRDSTDTQNF. The CDR3 DNA is TGTGCCACAAGGGACAGCACAGATACGCAGAATTTT.

Ten or more counts support this clonotype. This chain joins TRBV7-2 and TRBJ2-1; 8 bases line up with TRBD2. The ends lost 1 base at V and 8 bases at J; junction bases unmatched: 16. CDR3 size: 18 residues. Looked up from germline, CDR1 is SGHTA and CDR2 is FQGNSA. CDR3 loop: CASSLVPLGTSVMDEQFF. Here the CDR3 DNA reads TGTGCCAGCAGCTTAGTTCCCCTCGGGACTAGTGTTATGGATGAGCAGTTCTTC.